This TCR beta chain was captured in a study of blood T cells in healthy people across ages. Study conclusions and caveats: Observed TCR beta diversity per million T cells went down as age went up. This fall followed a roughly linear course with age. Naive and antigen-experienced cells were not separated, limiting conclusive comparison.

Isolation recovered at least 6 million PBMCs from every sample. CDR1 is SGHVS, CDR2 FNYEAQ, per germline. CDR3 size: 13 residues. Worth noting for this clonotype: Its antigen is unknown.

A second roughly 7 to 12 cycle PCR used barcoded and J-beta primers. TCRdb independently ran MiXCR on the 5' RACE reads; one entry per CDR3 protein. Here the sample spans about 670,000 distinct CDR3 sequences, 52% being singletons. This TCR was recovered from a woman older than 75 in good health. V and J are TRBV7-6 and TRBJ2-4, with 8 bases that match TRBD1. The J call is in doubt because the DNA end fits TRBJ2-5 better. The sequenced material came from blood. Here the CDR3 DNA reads TGTGCCAGCGGGGACAGGCACCAAGAGACCCAGTACTTC. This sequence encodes CASGDRHQETQYF.